In its sample, the clone carrying this TCR beta chain was seen a few times. This sample was taken from a study of blood T cell repertoires in COVID-19. Across the whole study: Sites across the United States, Italy and Spain contributed samples from acute and convalescent COVID-19. PBMCs, B-cell-depleted T cells, or T cells were the source of the cDNA or gDNA that made up the material.

This CDR3 is 14 amino acids long. Germline loops: CDR1 LNHDA, CDR2 SQIVND (reference sequence). Trimming stripped 3 bases from V and 4 bases from J, with 9 bases between. The assay was immunoSEQ multiplex PCR, and TCRdb's table has in-frame clones only and misses some. The repertoire includes more than 100,000 clones, around 91% of them detected once, and 3.8% sits in the top ten. Sequencing was carried out using peripheral blood. The J gene is TRBJ2-2, the V gene TRBV19; possible D gene TRBD1, 5 bases. This sequence originates from a woman aged 55-75 years with COVID-19, enrolled during active disease. The CDR3 nucleotides are TGTGCCAGTAGTATGCAGGGTTCCACCGGGGAGCTGTTTTTT. This encodes CASSMQGSTGELFF. Full variable domain (outside the CDR3, taken from reference TRBV19 and TRBJ2-2): DGGITQSPKYLFRKEGQNVTLSCEQNLNHDAMYWYRQDPGQGLRLIYYSQIVNDFQKGDIAEGYSVSREKKESFPLTVTSAQKNPTAFYLCASSMQGSTGELFFGEGSRLTVL.